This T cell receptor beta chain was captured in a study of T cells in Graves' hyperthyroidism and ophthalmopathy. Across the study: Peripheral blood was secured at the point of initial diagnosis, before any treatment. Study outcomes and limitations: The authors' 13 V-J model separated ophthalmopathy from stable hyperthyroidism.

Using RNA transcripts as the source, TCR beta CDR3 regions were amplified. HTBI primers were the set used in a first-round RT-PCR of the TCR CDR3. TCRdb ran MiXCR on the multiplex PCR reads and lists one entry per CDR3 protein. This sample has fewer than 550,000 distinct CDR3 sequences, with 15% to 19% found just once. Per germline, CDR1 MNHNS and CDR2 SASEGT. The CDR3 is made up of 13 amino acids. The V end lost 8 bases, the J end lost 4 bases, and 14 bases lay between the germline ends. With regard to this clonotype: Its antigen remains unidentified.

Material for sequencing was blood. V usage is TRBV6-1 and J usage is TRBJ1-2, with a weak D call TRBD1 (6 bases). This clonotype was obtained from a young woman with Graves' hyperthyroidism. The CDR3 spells CASSGGRAYGYTF. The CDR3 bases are TGTGCCAGCTCGGGGGGGCGCGCCTATGGCTACACCTTC.